The 23 T cell receptor beta chains given below trace back to one sample, sequenced in a study of OX40 agonist ivuxolimab in advanced cancers. Libraries were prepared by immunoSEQ multiplex PCR; TCRdb keeps only in-frame clonotypes and omits some of them. The sample lists tens of thousands of clones, roughly nine tenths occurring once. The sample in question was CD4+ or CD8+ T cells sorted from blood, obtained in a trial of the OX40 agonist ivuxolimab. The receptors shown here come from an adult with an advanced solid tumor such as melanoma, head and neck, liver or kidney cancer.

This chain joins TRBV19 and TRBJ2-6; 7 nucleotides align to TRBD1. V shed 8 bases and J 0 bases; nucleotides not matched to a gene: 7. The V gene's germline CDR1 is LNHDA and CDR2 SQIVND (reference sequence). This CDR3 is built from 16 residues. Here the CDR3 DNA reads TGTGCCAGTGATACAGGGGATAGCTCTGGGGCCAACGTCCTGACTTTC. The encoded protein is CASDTGDSSGANVLTF.

The V gene is TRBV7-6, the J gene TRBJ2-5; 12 nucleotides line up with TRBD1. The CDR3 has 14 amino acids. Germline lookup yields CDR1 SGHVS and CDR2 FNYEAQ. With 5 bases clipped from V and 5 bases from J, the junction kept 3 bases outside the gene matches. The CDR3: CASSQGTGGETQYF. The CDR3 nucleotides are TGTGCCAGCAGCCAGGGGACAGGGGGCGAGACCCAGTACTTC. The entire variable domain, with the rest obtained from reference TRBV7-6 and TRBJ2-5, is as follows: GAGVSQSPRYKVTKRGQDVALRCDPISGHVSLYWYRQALGQGPEFLTYFNYEAQQDKSGLPNDRFSAERPEGSISTLTIQRTEQRDSAMYRCASSQGTGGETQYFGPGTRLLVL.

This chain connects TRBV5-1 to TRBJ2-7; perhaps D is TRBD1 or TRBD2 (5 bases each). V lost 2 bases and J lost 2, with 14 bases in between. This CDR3 spans 15 amino acids. CDR1 and CDR2 (germline): SGHRS, YFSETQ. Here the CDR3 reads CASSFDGAVPYEQYF. The CDR3 nucleotides are TGCGCCAGCAGCTTCGACGGGGCCGTTCCCTACGAGCAGTACTTC.

This chain links TRBV19 with TRBJ1-1, with D possibly TRBD1 on 6 matching bases. Between the trimmed V and J ends, which lost 7 bases and 1 base, there was a span of 13 bases. Germline assignment: CDR1 LNHDA and CDR2 SQIVND (reference sequence). This CDR3 spans 14 amino acids. The CDR3 spells CASNWGQRNTEAFF. CDR3 coding DNA: TGTGCCAGTAATTGGGGACAAAGGAACACTGAAGCTTTCTTT.

The chain uses TRBV20-1 and TRBJ2-5; D ambiguous. The CDR3 contains 10 residues. The V gene's germline CDR1 is DFQATT and CDR2 SNEGSKA (reference sequence). V was shortened by 5 bases and J by 5 bases, with 6 bases between the two germline ends. DNA for the CDR3: TGCAGTGCTCTCTATGAGACCCAGTACTTC. Protein product: CSALYETQYF.

The rearrangement joins TRBV30 to TRBJ1-1; 9 bases agree with TRBD1. Trimming at V came to 1 base and at J to 4 bases, leaving 1 base not matched to a gene. This CDR3 is built from 13 residues. The germline CDR1 and CDR2 sequences are GTSNPN and SVGIG (reference sequence). The CDR3 reads CAWSEQGATEAFF. For the CDR3, the DNA is TGTGCCTGGAGTGAACAGGGGGCCACTGAAGCTTTCTTT.

J is TRBJ1-5 and V is TRBV19; no reliable D call. The germline CDR1 and CDR2 sequences are LNHDA and SQIVND (reference sequence). The CDR3 is 15 amino acids. V was clipped by 3 bases and J by 5 bases, with 14 bases between them. The CDR3 protein is CASSIRSGFDQPQHF. CDR3 sequence (DNA): TGTGCCAGTAGTATTAGGTCAGGTTTTGATCAGCCCCAGCATTTT.

This rearrangement joins TRBV27 to TRBJ1-5; 7 bases align to TRBD1. The CDR3 is made up of 14 amino acids. In germline, CDR1 is MNHEY, CDR2 SMNVEV (reference sequence). Losses at the gene ends were 7 bases for V and 2 bases for J; bases not matched to a gene: 5. This CDR3 reads CASNTGAGNQPQHF. The CDR3 DNA reads TGTGCCAGCAATACAGGGGCGGGCAATCAGCCCCAGCATTTT.

This CDR3 is CASSTKGQGGETQYF. The CDR3 nucleotides are TGTGCCAGCAGCACAAAGGGACAGGGTGGAGAGACCCAGTACTTC. J is TRBJ2-5 and V is TRBV7-8, with 9 bases lining up with TRBD1. Germline lookup yields CDR1 SGHVS and CDR2 FQNEAQ. The CDR3 runs to 15 residues. V trimming: 5 bases; J trimming: 4 bases; junction bases outside the gene matches: 8.

This chain uses TRBV30 with TRBJ2-7; 11 positions agree with TRBD2. The V gene end was trimmed by 0 bases and the J gene end by 6 bases; junction bases not matched to a gene: 13. The CDR3 has 17 residues. The germline V gene encodes CDR1 GTSNPN and CDR2 SVGIG (reference sequence). The DNA for the CDR3 is TGTGCCTGGAGTGTATTTAGTAGCGGGAGGGGTAGCTCCGAGCAGTACTTC. It translates to CAWSVFSSGRGSSEQYF.

The rearrangement joins TRBV7-6 to TRBJ2-5; TRBD2 aligns across 8 bases. The V gene's germline CDR1 is SGHVS and CDR2 FNYEAQ. The V and J ends lost 5 bases and 2 bases, in that order; junction bases with no gene match: 13. The CDR3 covers 17 residues. This CDR3 is CASSPRALAGRQETQYF. The CDR3 DNA is TGTGCCAGCAGCCCTAGGGCATTAGCGGGACGACAAGAGACCCAGTACTTC.

The gene calls are TRBV4-3 and TRBJ2-1; the match to TRBD2 covers 14 bases. The junction had 10 bases not matched to a gene; V was cut back by 5 bases and J by 10 bases. The CDR3 has 16 residues. Germline lookup yields CDR1 LGHNA and CDR2 YSLEER. The CDR3 is CASSKNRGLAGEEQFF. In nucleotides, the CDR3 is TGCGCCAGCAGCAAAAACCGGGGACTAGCGGGAGAGGAGCAGTTCTTC.

This clone has more than one count but fewer than ten. The chain joins TRBV28 to TRBJ1-4; D may be TRBD1 (5 bases). The CDR3 contains 14 residues. Germline values: CDR1 MDHEN, CDR2 SYDVKM. Trimming cost V 3 bases and J 0 bases, with 5 bases left between them. CDR3 nucleotides: TGTGCCAGCAGTTTGGGGGCAACTAATGAAAAACTGTTTTTT. Translation gives CASSLGATNEKLFF.

The J gene is TRBJ2-5, the V gene TRBV28; TRBD2 matches at 14 bases. Germline values: CDR1 MDHEN, CDR2 SYDVKM. V was pared by 4 bases and J by 4 bases, with 2 bases of the junction left unmatched. The CDR3 spans 15 residues. CDR3 coding DNA: TGTGCCAGCAGTTGGACTAGCGGGAGGACAGAGACCCAGTACTTC. It codes for CASSWTSGRTETQYF.

The chain carries TRBV7-3 and TRBJ2-7, with 7 bases fitting TRBD1. Looked up from germline, CDR1 is SGHTA and CDR2 is FQGTGA. The CDR3 is 17 amino acids. V lost 2 bases and J lost 0; bases outside the gene matches: 10. The CDR3 sequence is CASSLPFDREHSYEQYF. CDR3 DNA: TGTGCCAGCAGCTTACCCTTCGACAGGGAACACTCCTACGAGCAGTACTTC.

The chain links TRBV2 to TRBJ2-6; D gene unclear. Trimming cost V 8 bases and J 1 base, with 3 bases left between them. Germline CDR1 reads SNHLY; CDR2 reads FYNNEI. The CDR3 runs 12 residues. The CDR3, as DNA: TGTGCCAGCTCGTCTGGGGCCAACGTCCTGACTTTC. Its protein is CASSSGANVLTF. The full variable domain, completed using reference TRBV2 and TRBJ2-6, is EPEVTQTPSHQVTQMGQEVILRCVPISNHLYFYWYRQILGQKVEFLVSFYNNEISEKSEIFDDQFSVERPDGSNFTLKIRSTKLEDSAMYFCASSSGANVLTFGAGSRLTVL.

Written as DNA, the CDR3 is TGCGCCAGCAGGAGACAGCGGCTCGGCGCGTGGAAACTGTTTTTT. This encodes CASRRQRLGAWKLFF. V usage is TRBV10-1 and J usage is TRBJ1-4; the D gene is possibly TRBD1 (5 bases). The CDR3 spans 15 residues. Trimming left V 6 bases short and J 11 bases short, with 22 bases between. The V gene's germline CDR1 is WNHNN and CDR2 SYGVQD (reference sequence).

The genes are TRBV29-1 and TRBJ2-1; TRBD2 matches at 11 bases. With 6 bases clipped from V and 1 base from J, the junction kept 8 bases outside the gene matches. The length of the CDR3 is 16 residues. Per germline, CDR1 SQVTM and CDR2 ANQGSEA. CDR3 region: CSVLLRLAGSYNEQFF. In DNA form, the CDR3 reads TGCAGCGTCCTACTCAGACTAGCGGGGTCCTACAATGAGCAGTTCTTC.

J is TRBJ2-1 and V is TRBV25-1; 11 bases are a match to TRBD1. This CDR3 region has 17 residues. V was clipped by 2 bases and J by 6 bases; unmatched bases: 9. Per the germline V gene, CDR1 is MGHDK and CDR2 is SYGVNS. The chain's CDR3 is CASSEPTDRGRRNEQFF. The CDR3 DNA reads as TGTGCCAGCAGTGAACCTACGGACAGGGGGCGCCGCAATGAGCAGTTCTTC.

The V and J genes are TRBV5-4 and TRBJ2-3; D unclear. The CDR3 is 14 amino acids. The V gene lost 0 bases and the J gene lost 2 bases, with 7 bases spanning the gap. In germline, CDR1 is SGHNT, CDR2 YYREEE (reference sequence). In DNA form, the CDR3 reads TGTGCCAGCAGCTTGGCCGCGTACACAGATACGCAGTATTTT. Translation gives CASSLAAYTDTQYF. Using reference TRBV5-4 and TRBJ2-3 for the parts outside the CDR3, the full variable domain is ETGVTQSPTHLIKTRGQQVTLRCSSQSGHNTVSWYQQALGQGPQFIFQYYREEENGRGNFPPRFSGLQFPNYSSELNVNALELDDSALYLCASSLAAYTDTQYFGPGTRLTVL.

The gene calls are TRBV7-2 and TRBJ1-5; D gene ambiguous. The CDR3 has 12 residues. Germline assignment: CDR1 SGHTA and CDR2 FQGNSA. V was pared by 5 bases and J by 3 bases, with 5 bases between. The CDR3 spells CASSPTNQPQHF. CDR3 sequence (DNA): TGTGCCAGCAGCCCGACCAATCAGCCCCAGCATTTT.

This clone came up once. V is TRBV11-3 and J is TRBJ2-5, with 8 bases that match TRBD1. Looked up from germline, CDR1 is SGHNT and CDR2 is YENEEA. With V trimmed by 5 bases and J by 0 bases, 8 bases remained unmatched. CDR3 length equals 16 residues. The CDR3 nucleotides are TGTGCCAGCAGCCTAGGGACAGGACCTTACCAAGAGACCCAGTACTTC. Protein sequence: CASSLGTGPYQETQYF. The entire variable domain, with the rest obtained from reference TRBV11-3 and TRBJ2-5, is as follows: EAGVVQSPRYKIIEKKQPVAFWCNPISGHNTLYWYLQNLGQGPELLIRYENEEAVDDSQLPKDRFSAERLKGVDSTLKIQPAELGDSAVYLCASSLGTGPYQETQYFGPGTRLLVL.

The V call is TRBV4-3, the J call TRBJ2-7, with TRBD1 matching over 9 bases. The CDR3 has 15 residues. The V gene's germline CDR1 is LGHNA and CDR2 YSLEER. The J segment lost 2 bases and the V segment lost 2 bases, leaving 4 bases of the junction unmatched. CDR3 sequence: CASSQSDRGAYEQYF. CDR3 coding DNA: TGCGCCAGCAGCCAATCGGACAGGGGTGCCTACGAGCAGTACTTC.